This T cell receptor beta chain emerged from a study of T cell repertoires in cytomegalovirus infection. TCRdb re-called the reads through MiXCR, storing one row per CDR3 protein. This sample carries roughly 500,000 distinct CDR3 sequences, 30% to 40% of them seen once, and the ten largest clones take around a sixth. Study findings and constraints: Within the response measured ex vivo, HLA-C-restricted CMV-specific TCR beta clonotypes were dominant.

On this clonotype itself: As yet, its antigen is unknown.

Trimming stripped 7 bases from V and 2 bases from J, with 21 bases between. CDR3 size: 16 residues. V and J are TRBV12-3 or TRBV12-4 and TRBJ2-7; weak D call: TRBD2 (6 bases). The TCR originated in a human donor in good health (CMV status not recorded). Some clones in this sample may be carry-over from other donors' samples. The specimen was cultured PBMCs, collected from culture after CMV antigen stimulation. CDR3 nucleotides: TGTGCCAGCACCAAGACGGGACTCCCTATCCCCTACGAGCAGTACTTC. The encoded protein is CASTKTGLPIPYEQYF.